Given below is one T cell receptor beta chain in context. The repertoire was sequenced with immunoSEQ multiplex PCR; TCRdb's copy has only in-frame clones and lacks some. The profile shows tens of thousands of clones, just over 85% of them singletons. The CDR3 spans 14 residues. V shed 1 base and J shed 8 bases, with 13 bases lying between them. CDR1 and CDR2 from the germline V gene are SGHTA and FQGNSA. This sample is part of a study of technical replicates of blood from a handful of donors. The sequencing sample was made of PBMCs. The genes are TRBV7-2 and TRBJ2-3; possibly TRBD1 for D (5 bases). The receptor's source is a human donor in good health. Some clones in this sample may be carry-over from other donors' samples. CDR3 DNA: TGTGCCAGCAGCTTAGTTTTCGTTCAGGGTACGCAGTATTTT. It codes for CASSLVFVQGTQYF.